This TCR beta chain was identified during a study of T cell repertoires in cytomegalovirus infection. The germline CDR1 and CDR2 sequences are DFQATT and SNEGSKA (reference sequence). This CDR3 region has 20 residues. After removal of 6 bases from V and 7 bases from J, the junction contained 28 bases not matched to a gene. TCRdb processed the reads anew with MiXCR; each CDR3 protein has one entry. The sample records about 230,000 distinct CDR3 sequences, around 6.6% being singletons. This chain uses TRBV20-1 with TRBJ2-1; 9 positions match TRBD2. Sequencing used PBMCs. The receptor was derived from a human donor in good health (CMV status not recorded). Some clones in this sample may be carry-over from other donors' samples. The CDR3 here is CSATAINPDSSGMRENEQFF. CDR3 nucleotide sequence: TGCAGTGCCACAGCTATAAACCCTGACTCTAGCGGGATGAGGGAGAATGAGCAGTTCTTC.